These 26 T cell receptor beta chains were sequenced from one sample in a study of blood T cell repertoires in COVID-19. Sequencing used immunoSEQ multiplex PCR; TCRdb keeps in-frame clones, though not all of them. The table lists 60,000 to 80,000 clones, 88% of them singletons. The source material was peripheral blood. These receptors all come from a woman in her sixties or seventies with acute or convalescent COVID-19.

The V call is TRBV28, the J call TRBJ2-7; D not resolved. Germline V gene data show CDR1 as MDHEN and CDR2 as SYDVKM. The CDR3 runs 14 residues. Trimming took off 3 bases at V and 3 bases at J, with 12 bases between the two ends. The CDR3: CASSLGRFIYEQYF. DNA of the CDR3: TGTGCCAGCAGTTTGGGCAGGTTTATCTACGAGCAGTACTTC.

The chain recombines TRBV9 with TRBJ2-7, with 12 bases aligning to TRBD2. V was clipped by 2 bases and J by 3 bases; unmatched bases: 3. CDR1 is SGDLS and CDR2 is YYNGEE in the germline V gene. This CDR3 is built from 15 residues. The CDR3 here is CASSVGLAGNYEQYF. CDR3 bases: TGTGCCAGCAGCGTCGGACTAGCGGGGAACTACGAGCAGTACTTC.

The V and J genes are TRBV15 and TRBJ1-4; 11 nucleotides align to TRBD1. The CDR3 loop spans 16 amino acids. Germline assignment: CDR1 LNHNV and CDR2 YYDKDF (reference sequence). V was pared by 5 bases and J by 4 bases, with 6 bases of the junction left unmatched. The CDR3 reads CATSGGQGGFNEKLFF. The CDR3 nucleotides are TGTGCCACCAGCGGGGGACAGGGGGGCTTTAATGAAAAACTGTTTTTT.

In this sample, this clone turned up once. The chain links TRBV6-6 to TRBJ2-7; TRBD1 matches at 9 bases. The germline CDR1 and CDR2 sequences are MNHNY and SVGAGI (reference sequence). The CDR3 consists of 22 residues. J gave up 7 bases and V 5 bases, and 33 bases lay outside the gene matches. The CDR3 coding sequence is TGTGCCAGCAGTCGCCTCCGGACAGGGGCTTTGATCGGCGGGACGCGTAAGGGGGAGCAGTACTTC. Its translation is CASSRLRTGALIGGTRKGEQYF.

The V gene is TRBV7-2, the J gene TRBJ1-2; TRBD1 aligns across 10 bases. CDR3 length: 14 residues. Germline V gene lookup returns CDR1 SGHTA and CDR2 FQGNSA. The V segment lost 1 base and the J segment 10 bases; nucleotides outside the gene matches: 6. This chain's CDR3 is CASSLGTGQGHYTF. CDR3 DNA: TGTGCCAGCAGCTTAGGAACGGGACAGGGGCACTACACCTTC.

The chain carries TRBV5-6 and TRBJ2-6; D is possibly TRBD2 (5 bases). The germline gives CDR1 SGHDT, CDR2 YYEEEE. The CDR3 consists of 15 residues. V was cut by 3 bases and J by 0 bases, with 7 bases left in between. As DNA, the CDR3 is TGTGCCAGCAGCTGGGGAGACTCTGGGGCCAACGTCCTGACTTTC. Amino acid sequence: CASSWGDSGANVLTF.

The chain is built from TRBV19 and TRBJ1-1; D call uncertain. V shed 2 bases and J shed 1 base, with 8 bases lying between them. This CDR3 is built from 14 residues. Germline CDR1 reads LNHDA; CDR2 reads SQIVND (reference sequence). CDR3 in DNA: TGTGCCAGTAGTATAAAGACGGGGAACACTGAAGCTTTCTTT. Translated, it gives CASSIKTGNTEAFF. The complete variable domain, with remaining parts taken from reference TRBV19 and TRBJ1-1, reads DGGITQSPKYLFRKEGQNVTLSCEQNLNHDAMYWYRQDPGQGLRLIYYSQIVNDFQKGDIAEGYSVSREKKESFPLTVTSAQKNPTAFYLCASSIKTGNTEAFFGQGTRLTVV.

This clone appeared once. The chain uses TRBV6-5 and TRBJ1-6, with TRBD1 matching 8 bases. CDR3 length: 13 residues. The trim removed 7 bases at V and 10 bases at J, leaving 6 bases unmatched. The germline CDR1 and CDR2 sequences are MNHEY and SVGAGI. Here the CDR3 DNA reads TGTGCCAGCATCGGACAGGGAGGATCACCCCTCCACTTT. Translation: CASIGQGGSPLHF.

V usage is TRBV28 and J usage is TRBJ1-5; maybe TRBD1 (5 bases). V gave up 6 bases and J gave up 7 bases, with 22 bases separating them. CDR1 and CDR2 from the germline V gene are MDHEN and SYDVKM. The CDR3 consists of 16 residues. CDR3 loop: CASSPASGGADQPQHF. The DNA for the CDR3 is TGTGCCAGCAGCCCCGCGTCGGGGGGTGCCGACCAGCCCCAGCATTTT.

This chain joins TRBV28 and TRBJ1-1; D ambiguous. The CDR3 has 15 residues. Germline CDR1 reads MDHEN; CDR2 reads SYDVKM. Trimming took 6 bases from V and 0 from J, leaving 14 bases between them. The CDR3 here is CASSGGREVNTEAFF. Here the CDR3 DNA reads TGTGCCAGCAGCGGTGGGAGGGAGGTGAACACTGAAGCTTTCTTT.

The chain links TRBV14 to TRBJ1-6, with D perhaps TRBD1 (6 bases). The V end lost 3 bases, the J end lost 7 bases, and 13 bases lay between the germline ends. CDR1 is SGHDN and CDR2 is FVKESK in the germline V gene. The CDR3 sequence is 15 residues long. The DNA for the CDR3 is TGTGCCAGCAGCCAGTGGGGACAAGGGAATTCACCCCTCCACTTT. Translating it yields CASSQWGQGNSPLHF.

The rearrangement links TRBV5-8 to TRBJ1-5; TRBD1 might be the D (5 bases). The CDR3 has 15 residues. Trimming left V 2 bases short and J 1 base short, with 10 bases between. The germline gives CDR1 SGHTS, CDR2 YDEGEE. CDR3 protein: CASSLRGTSNQPQHF. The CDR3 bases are TGTGCCAGCAGCTTAAGGGGTACCAGCAATCAGCCCCAGCATTTT.

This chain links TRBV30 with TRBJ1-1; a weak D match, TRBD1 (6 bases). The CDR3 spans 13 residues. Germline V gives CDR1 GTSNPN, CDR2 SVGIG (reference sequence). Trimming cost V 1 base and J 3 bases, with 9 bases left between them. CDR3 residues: CAWSGQVYTEAFF. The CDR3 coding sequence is TGTGCCTGGAGTGGACAGGTTTACACTGAAGCTTTCTTT.

In nucleotides, the CDR3 is TGTGCCACCAGGGCCCTTGGGCCGGGACAGCACTACGAGCAGTACTTC. As protein: CATRALGPGQHYEQYF. V gene TRBV24-1 combines with J gene TRBJ2-7, with 7 bases lining up with TRBD1. Germline trimming cut 7 bases from V and 3 bases from J; bases unmatched to any gene: 14. Germline V CDR1 and CDR2: KGHDR, SFDVKD. The CDR3 consists of 16 residues.

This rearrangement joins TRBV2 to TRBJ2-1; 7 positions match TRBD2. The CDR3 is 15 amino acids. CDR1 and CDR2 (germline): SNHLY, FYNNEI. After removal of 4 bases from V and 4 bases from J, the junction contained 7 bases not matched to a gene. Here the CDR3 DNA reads TGTGCCAGCAGTGTGAGGCTAGCGGCTTACAATGAGCAGTTCTTC. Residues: CASSVRLAAYNEQFF.

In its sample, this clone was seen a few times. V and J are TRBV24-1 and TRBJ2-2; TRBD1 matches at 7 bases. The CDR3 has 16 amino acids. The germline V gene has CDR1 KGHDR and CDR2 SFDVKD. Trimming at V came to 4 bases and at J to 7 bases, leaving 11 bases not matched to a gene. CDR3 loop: CATSEALTGYIGELFF. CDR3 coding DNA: TGTGCCACCAGTGAAGCCCTGACAGGGTATATCGGGGAGCTGTTTTTT.

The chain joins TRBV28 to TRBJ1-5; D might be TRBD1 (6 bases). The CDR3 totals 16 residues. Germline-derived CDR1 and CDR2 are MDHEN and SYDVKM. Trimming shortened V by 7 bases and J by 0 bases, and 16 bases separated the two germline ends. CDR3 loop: CASTYGGTHSNQPQHF. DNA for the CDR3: TGTGCCAGCACCTACGGGGGGACACATAGCAATCAGCCCCAGCATTTT.

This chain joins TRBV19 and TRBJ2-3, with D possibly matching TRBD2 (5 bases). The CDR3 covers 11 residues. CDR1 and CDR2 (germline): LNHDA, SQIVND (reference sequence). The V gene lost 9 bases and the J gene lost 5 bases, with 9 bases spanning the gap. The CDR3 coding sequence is TGTGCCAGCCGAGCGGTAGATACGCAGTATTTT. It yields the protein CASRAVDTQYF.

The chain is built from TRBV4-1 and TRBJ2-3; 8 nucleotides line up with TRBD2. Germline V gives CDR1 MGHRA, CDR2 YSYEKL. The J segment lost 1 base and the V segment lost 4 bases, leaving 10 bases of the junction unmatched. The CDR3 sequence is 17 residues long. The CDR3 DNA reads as TGCGCCAGCAGCCTCAGAGATTGGCGGGAGGGCACAGATACGCAGTATTTT. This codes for CASSLRDWREGTDTQYF.

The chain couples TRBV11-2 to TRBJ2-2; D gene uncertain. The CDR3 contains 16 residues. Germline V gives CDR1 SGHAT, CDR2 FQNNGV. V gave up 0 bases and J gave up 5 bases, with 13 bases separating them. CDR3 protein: CASSLDRRGYTGELFF. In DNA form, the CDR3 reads TGTGCCAGCAGCTTAGATCGTAGAGGCTATACCGGGGAGCTGTTTTTT. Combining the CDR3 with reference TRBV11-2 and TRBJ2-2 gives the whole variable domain EAGVAQSPRYKIIEKRQSVAFWCNPISGHATLYWYQQILGQGPKLLIQFQNNGVVDDSQLPKDRFSAERLKGVDSTLKIQPAKLEDSAVYLCASSLDRRGYTGELFFGEGSRLTVL.

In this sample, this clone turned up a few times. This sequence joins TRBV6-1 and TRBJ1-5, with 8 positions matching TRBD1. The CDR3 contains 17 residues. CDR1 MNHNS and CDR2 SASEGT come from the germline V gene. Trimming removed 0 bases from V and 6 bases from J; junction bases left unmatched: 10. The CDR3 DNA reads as TGTGCCAGCAGTGAAGCTGCAGGGGGCTCGTTAAGTCAGCCCCAGCATTTT. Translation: CASSEAAGGSLSQPQHF.

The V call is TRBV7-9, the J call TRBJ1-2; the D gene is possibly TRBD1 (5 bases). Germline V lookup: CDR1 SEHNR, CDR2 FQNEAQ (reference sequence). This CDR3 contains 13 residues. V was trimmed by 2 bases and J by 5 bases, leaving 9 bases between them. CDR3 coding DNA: TGTGCCAGCAGCTTAAACCAGGGTTATGGCTACACCTTC. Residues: CASSLNQGYGYTF.

CDR3 amino acids: CASSRTSATYEQYF. As DNA, the CDR3 is TGTGCCAGCAGCAGGACTAGCGCGACCTACGAGCAGTACTTC. V usage is TRBV25-1 and J usage is TRBJ2-7; 9 nucleotides agree with TRBD2. Germline CDR1 MGHDK, CDR2 SYGVNS. The ends lost 6 bases at V and 2 bases at J; junction bases unmatched: 5. This CDR3 spans 14 amino acids.

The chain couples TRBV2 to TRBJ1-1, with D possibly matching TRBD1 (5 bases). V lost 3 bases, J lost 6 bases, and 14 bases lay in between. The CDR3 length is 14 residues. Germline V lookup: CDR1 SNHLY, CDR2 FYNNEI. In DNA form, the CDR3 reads TGTGCCAGCAGTGACATGCAGGGAGGCGCTGAAGCTTTCTTT. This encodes CASSDMQGGAEAFF.

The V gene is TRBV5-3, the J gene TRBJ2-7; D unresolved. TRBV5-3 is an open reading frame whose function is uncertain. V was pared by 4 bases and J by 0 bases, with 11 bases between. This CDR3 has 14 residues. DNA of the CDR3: TGTGCCAGAAGCCGAGCGATTTTCTCCTACGAGCAGTACTTC. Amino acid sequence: CARSRAIFSYEQYF.

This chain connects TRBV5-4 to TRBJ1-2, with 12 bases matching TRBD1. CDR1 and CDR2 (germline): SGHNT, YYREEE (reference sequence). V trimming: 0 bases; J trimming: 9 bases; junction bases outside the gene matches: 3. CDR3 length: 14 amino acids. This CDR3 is CASSLEGTGGSYTF. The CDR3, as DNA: TGTGCCAGCAGCTTGGAAGGGACAGGGGGCAGCTACACCTTC.